A selection of T cell receptor beta chains follows, all from one sample in a study of blood T cell repertoires in COVID-19. Repertoires were generated with immunoSEQ multiplex PCR, while TCRdb's copy carries only in-frame clones and drops some. The sample yields tens of thousands of clones, 85% seen once. Sequenced material: peripheral blood. Receptors were obtained from a human donor in a cohort sampled during active COVID-19. Each CDR3 is given without its conserved first and last residue. A D gene is named only where the DNA matches it firmly.

V	D	J	CDR3
TRBV11-1	TRBD2	TRBJ2-7	ASSLSQGGYEQY
TRBV23-1	TRBD1	TRBJ2-3	ASSQGQGHTDTQY
TRBV5-1	.	TRBJ1-3	ASQPGAGNTIY
TRBV19	TRBD2	TRBJ2-3	ASSISGSGTDTQY
TRBV29-1	TRBD1	TRBJ2-7	SVEWDSSPYEQY
TRBV30	TRBD1	TRBJ1-5	AWSRGLNQPQH
TRBV2	TRBD1	TRBJ2-7	ASILGTGSYEQY
TRBV15	TRBD2	TRBJ2-7	ATSRDRGSGTYEQY
TRBV24-1	TRBD1	TRBJ1-1	ATSDYGTGLNNTEAF
TRBV3-1/TRBV3-2	.	TRBJ2-3	ASSRWAAGGTDTQY
TRBV2	.	TRBJ1-2	ASSPQGYYGYT
TRBV9	.	TRBJ1-2	ASSVFQGLGYT